Detailed here is one T cell receptor (beta chain). Before being deemed recovered, Cohort 3 donors had two negative PCRs, clearance, or symptom resolution. These data originate in a study of blood T cell repertoires in COVID-19. Clones were read by immunoSEQ multiplex PCR, and TCRdb kept only the in-frame ones, dropping some. Of some 260,000 clones listed, just over 85% are singletons. This CDR3 region has 15 residues. V lost 0 bases and J lost 8; bases outside the gene matches: 3. Germline V gives CDR1 MNHEY, CDR2 SVGAGI. Sequenced: PBMCs or T cells enriched from blood (not recorded which). This receptor was obtained from a man aged 40-50 years who had recovered from COVID-19. The chain has TRBV6-5 and TRBJ1-6; 8 bases line up with TRBD1. CDR3 in amino acids: CASSYSGQGYSPLHF. The CDR3 DNA reads as TGTGCCAGCAGTTACTCCGGACAGGGATATTCACCCCTCCACTTT.